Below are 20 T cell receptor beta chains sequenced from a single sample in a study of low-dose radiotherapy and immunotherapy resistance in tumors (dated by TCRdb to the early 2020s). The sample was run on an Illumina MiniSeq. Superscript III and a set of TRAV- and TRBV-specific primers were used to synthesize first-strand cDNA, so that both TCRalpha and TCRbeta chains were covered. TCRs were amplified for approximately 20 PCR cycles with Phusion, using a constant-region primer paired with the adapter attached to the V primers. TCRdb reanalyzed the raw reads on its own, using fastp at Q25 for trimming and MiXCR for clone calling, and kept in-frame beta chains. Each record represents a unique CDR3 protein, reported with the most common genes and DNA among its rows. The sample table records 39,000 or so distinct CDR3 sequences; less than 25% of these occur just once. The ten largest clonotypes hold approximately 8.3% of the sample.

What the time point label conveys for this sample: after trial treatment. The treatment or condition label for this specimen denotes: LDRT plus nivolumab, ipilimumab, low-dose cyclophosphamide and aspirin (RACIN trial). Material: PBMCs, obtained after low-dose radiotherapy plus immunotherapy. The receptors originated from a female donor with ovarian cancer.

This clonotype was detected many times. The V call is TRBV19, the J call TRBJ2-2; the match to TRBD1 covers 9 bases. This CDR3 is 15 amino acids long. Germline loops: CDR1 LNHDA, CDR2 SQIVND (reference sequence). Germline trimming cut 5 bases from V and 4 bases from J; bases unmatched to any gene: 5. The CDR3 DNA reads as TGTGCCAGTAGTGTCGGACAGGGGTCCACCGGGGAGCTGTTTTTT. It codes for CASSVGQGSTGELFF.

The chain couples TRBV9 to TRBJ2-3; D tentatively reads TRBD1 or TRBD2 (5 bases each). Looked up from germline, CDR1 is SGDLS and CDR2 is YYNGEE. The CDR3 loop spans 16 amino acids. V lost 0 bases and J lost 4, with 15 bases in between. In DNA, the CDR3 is TGTGCCAGCAGCGTAGGTCAGCGGAAGGGGTCAGATACGCAGTATTTT. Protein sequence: CASSVGQRKGSDTQYF.

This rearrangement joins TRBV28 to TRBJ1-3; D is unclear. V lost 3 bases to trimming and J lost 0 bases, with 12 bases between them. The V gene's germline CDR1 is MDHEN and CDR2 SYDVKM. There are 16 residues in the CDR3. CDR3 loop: CASSLVSTFSGNTIYF. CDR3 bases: TGTGCCAGCAGTTTGGTTTCTACGTTCTCTGGAAACACCATATATTTT.

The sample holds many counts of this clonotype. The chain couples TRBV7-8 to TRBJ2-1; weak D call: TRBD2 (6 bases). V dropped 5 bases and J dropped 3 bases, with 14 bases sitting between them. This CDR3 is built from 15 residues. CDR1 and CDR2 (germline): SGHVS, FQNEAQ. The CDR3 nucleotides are TGTGCCAGCAGCATCAAGACTAGAGTCTACAATGAGCAGTTCTTC. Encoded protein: CASSIKTRVYNEQFF.

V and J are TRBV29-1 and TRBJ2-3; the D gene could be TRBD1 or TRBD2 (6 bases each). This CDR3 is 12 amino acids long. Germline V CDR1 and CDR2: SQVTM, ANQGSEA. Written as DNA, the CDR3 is TGCTGCTTCCAAGGGGGGACAGATACGCAGTATTTT. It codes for CCFQGGTDTQYF.

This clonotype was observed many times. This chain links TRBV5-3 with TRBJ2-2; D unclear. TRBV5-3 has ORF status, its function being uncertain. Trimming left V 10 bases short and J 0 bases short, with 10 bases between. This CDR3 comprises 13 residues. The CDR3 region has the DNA TGTGCCCCGCCGGCGGCGAACACCGGGGAGCTGTTTTTT. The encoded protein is CAPPAANTGELFF.

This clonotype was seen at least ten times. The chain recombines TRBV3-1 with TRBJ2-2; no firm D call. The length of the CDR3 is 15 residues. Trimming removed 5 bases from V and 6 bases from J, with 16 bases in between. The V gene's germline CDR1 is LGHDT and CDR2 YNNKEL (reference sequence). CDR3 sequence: CASSASGEGAGELFF. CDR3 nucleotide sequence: TGTGCCAGCAGCGCTTCAGGCGAAGGCGCCGGGGAGCTGTTTTTT.

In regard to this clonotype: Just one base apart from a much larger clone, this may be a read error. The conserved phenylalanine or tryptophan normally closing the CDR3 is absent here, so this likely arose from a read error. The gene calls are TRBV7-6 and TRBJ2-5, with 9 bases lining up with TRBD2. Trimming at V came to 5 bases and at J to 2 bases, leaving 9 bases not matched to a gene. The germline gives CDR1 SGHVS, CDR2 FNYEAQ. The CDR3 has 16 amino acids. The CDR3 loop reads CASSPRTSVTQETQYS. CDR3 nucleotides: TGTGCCAGCAGCCCCCGGACTAGCGTGACGCAAGAGACCCAGTACTCC.

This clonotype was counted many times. The CDR3 reads CAWSVVLAGDGQETQYF. As DNA, the CDR3 is TGTGCCTGGAGTGTAGTACTAGCGGGGGACGGACAAGAGACCCAGTACTTC. The chain employs TRBV30 and TRBJ2-5; 11 bases line up with TRBD2. Germline values: CDR1 GTSNPN, CDR2 SVGIG (reference sequence). The CDR3 is made up of 17 amino acids. The J segment lost 2 bases and the V segment lost 0 bases, leaving 8 bases of the junction unmatched.

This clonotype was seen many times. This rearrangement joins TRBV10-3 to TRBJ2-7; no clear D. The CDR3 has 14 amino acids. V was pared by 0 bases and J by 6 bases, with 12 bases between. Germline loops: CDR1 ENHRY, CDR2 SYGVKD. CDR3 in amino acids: CAISESNSPTEQYF. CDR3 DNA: TGTGCCATCAGTGAGTCAAACAGTCCCACCGAGCAGTACTTC.

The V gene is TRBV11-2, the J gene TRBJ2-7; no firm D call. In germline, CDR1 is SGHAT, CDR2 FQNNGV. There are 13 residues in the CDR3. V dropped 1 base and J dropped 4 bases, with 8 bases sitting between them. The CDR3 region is CASSLGQQYEQYF. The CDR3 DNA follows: TGTGCCAGCAGCTTAGGGCAGCAGTACGAGCAGTACTTC. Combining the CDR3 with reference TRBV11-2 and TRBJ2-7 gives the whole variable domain EAGVAQSPRYKIIEKRQSVAFWCNPISGHATLYWYQQILGQGPKLLIQFQNNGVVDDSQLPKDRFSAERLKGVDSTLKIQPAKLEDSAVYLCASSLGQQYEQYFGPGTRLTVT.

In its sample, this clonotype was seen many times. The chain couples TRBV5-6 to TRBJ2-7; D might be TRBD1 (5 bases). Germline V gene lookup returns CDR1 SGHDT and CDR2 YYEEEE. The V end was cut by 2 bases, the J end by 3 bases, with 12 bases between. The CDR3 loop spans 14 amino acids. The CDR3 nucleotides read TGTGCCAGCAGCTTTGGGCAGGGATTCTACGAGCAGTACTTC. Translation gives CASSFGQGFYEQYF. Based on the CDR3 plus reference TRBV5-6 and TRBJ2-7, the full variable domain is DAGVTQSPTHLIKTRGQQVTLRCSPKSGHDTVSWYQQALGQGPQFIFQYYEEEERQRGNFPDRFSGHQFPNYSSELNVNALLLGDSALYLCASSFGQGFYEQYFGPGTRLTVT.

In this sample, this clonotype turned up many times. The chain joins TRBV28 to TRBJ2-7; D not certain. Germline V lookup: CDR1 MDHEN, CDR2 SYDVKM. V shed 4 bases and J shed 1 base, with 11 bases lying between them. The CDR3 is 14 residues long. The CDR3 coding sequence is TGTGCCAGCAGTTCAGTGGGCCTTTCCTACGAGCAGTACTTC. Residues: CASSSVGLSYEQYF.

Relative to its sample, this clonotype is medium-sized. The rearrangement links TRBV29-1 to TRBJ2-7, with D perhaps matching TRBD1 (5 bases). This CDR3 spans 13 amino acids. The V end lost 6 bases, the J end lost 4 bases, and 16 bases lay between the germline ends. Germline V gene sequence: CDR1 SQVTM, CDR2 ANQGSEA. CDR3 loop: CSVLGRVGYEQYF. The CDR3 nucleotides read TGCAGCGTCCTCGGCAGGGTGGGATACGAGCAGTACTTC.

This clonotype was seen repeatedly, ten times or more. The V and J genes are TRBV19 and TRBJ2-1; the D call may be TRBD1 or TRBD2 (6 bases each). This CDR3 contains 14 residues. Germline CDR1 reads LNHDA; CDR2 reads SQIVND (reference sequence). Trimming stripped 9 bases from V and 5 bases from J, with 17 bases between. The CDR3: CASRRRGLDNEQFF. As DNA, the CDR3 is TGTGCCAGCCGAAGGAGGGGGTTAGACAATGAGCAGTTCTTC. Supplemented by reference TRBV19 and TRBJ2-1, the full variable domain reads DGGITQSPKYLFRKEGQNVTLSCEQNLNHDAMYWYRQDPGQGLRLIYYSQIVNDFQKGDIAEGYSVSREKKESFPLTVTSAQKNPTAFYLCASRRRGLDNEQFFGPGTRLTVL.

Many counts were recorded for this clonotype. In DNA form, the CDR3 reads TGCAGCGTTGTAGGGGTTGGGAACACAGATACGCAGTATTTT. Translated, it gives CSVVGVGNTDTQYF. The chain carries TRBV29-1 and TRBJ2-3, with TRBD1 as a possible D gene (5 bases). The CDR3 is 14 residues long. Between the trimmed V and J ends, which lost 4 bases and 2 bases, there was a span of 13 bases. Germline V gene data show CDR1 as SQVTM and CDR2 as ANQGSEA.

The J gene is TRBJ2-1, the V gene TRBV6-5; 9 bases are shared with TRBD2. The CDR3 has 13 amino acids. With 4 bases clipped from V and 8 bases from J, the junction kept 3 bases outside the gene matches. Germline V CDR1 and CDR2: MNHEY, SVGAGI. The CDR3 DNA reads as TGTGCCAGCAGTTCCAGCGGGGGGCATGAGCAGTTCTTC. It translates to CASSSSGGHEQFF.

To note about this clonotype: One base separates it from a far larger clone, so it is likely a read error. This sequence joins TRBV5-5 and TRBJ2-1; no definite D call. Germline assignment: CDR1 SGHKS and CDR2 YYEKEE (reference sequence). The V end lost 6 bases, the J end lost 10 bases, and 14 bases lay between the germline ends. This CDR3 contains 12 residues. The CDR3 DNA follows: TGTGCCAGCACCTACTATGGATACGAGCAGTTCTTC. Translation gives CASTYYGYEQFF.

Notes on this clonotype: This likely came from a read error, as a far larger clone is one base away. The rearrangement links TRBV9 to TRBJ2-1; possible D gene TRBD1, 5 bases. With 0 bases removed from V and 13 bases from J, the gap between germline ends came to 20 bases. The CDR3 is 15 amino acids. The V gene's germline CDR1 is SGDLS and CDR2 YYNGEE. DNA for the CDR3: TGTGCCAGCAGCGTAGAAGGACACCTGAAAGAGACCCAGTTCTTC. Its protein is CASSVEGHLKETQFF.

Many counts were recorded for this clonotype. This CDR3 is CASSLGRGYGYTF. DNA of the CDR3: TGCGCCAGCAGCTTGGGCAGGGGATATGGCTACACCTTC. The rearrangement joins TRBV5-1 to TRBJ1-2; D is perhaps TRBD1 (6 bases). In germline, CDR1 is SGHRS, CDR2 YFSETQ. CDR3 length: 13 amino acids. Deletions cut 0 bases from V and 5 bases from J, with 8 bases between.